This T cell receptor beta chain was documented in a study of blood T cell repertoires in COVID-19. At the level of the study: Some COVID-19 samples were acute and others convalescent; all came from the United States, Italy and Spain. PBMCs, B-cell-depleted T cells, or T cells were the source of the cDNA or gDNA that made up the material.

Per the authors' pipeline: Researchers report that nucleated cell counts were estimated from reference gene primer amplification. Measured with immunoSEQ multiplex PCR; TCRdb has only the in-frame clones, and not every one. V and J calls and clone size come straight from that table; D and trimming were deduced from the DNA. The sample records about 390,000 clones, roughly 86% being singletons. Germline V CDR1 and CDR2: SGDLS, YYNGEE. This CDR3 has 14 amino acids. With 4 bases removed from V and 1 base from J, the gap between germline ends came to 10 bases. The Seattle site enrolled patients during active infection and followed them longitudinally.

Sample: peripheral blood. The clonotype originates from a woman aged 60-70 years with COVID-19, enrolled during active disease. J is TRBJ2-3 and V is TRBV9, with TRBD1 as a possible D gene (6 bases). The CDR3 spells CASSSRTGTDTQYF. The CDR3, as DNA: TGTGCCAGCAGCTCCCGGACAGGCACAGATACGCAGTATTTT.